A single sample is the source of the 32 T cell receptor beta chains below, sequenced in a study of blood T cells in healthy people across ages. Alongside a J-beta primer mix, a sample-barcoded 5' primer served in a second PCR lasting about 7 to 11 cycles. TCRdb itself ran the 5' RACE reads through MiXCR, one entry per CDR3 protein. The sample consists of about 1.8 million distinct CDR3 sequences, around half of them appearing once. The specimen was blood. Source of these receptors: a woman aged 40 to 50 in good health.

V and J are TRBV7-2 and TRBJ2-5; 10 bases line up with TRBD2. The CDR3 sequence is 16 residues long. Germline V gene sequence: CDR1 SGHTA, CDR2 FQGNSA. The J segment lost 5 bases and the V segment lost 2 bases, leaving 8 bases of the junction unmatched. CDR3 sequence: CASSLNQRGGEETQYF. As DNA, the CDR3 is TGTGCCAGCAGCTTAAATCAGCGGGGGGGAGAGGAGACCCAGTACTTC.

The rearrangement joins TRBV20-1 to TRBJ2-3; possibly TRBD1 for D (5 bases). Germline V gene sequence: CDR1 DFQATT, CDR2 SNEGSKA (reference sequence). The CDR3 is 14 amino acids. Trimming left V 7 bases short and J 2 bases short, with 16 bases between. The CDR3 DNA is TGCAGTGTCCGGCAGGGCCTCTTCACAGATACGCAGTATTTT. It encodes CSVRQGLFTDTQYF.

This clonotype has only a few counts. The V and J genes are TRBV29-1 and TRBJ2-1; possibly TRBD2 for D (6 bases). This CDR3 region has 14 residues. Trimming removed 3 bases at V and 5 bases at J, with 14 bases between. The germline gives CDR1 SQVTM, CDR2 ANQGSEA. CDR3 region: CSVEGRAGNNEQFF. The CDR3 coding sequence is TGCAGCGTTGAGGGACGGGCGGGGAACAATGAGCAGTTCTTC.

This clonotype has a handful of counts. The V and J genes are TRBV27 and TRBJ2-7; maybe TRBD2 (6 bases). V was clipped by 6 bases and J by 0 bases, with 18 bases between them. Germline CDR1 MNHEY, CDR2 SMNVEV (reference sequence). The CDR3 loop spans 16 amino acids. CDR3: CASSPPGLTSSYEQYF. CDR3 in DNA: TGTGCCAGCAGCCCCCCAGGCCTGACTAGCTCCTACGAGCAGTACTTC.

The CDR3 DNA is TGTGCCAGCAGCTTACCCATCGACAGGGGCCCCGGAAGGTCACCCCTCCACTTT. Amino acid sequence: CASSLPIDRGPGRSPLHF. The chain recombines TRBV7-2 with TRBJ1-6, with TRBD1 matching over 8 bases. Unmatched junction bases numbered 16, after V lost 2 bases and J lost 10 bases. Germline V gene lookup returns CDR1 SGHTA and CDR2 FQGNSA. CDR3 length: 18 amino acids.

The chain employs TRBV5-1 and TRBJ2-1; a weak D match, TRBD2 (7 bases). CDR3 size: 17 residues. Trimming pared 0 bases from V and 4 bases from J, leaving 17 bases between. Germline assignment: CDR1 SGHRS and CDR2 YFSETQ. The CDR3 here is CASSLAGRGGGYNEQFF. The CDR3 bases are TGCGCCAGCAGCTTGGCCGGCAGGGGAGGGGGGTACAATGAGCAGTTCTTC.

The chain couples TRBV20-1 to TRBJ2-3; a weak D match, TRBD2 (6 bases). V was shortened by 0 bases and J by 2 bases, with 15 bases between the two germline ends. The CDR3 runs to 16 residues. Germline lookup yields CDR1 DFQATT and CDR2 SNEGSKA (reference sequence). The CDR3 region is CSARDFRGTFTDTQYF. The CDR3 DNA reads as TGCAGTGCTAGAGATTTCCGGGGGACCTTCACAGATACGCAGTATTTT.

The rearrangement joins TRBV6-5 to TRBJ2-1, with TRBD1 identical over 7 bases. This CDR3 has 13 residues. With V trimmed by 5 bases and J by 13 bases, 11 bases remained unmatched. The germline V gene encodes CDR1 MNHEY and CDR2 SVGAGI. This CDR3 is CASSPTDRPRQFF. The CDR3 DNA reads as TGTGCCAGCAGTCCGACGGACAGGCCGCGACAGTTCTTC.

This clonotype was observed a handful of times. J is TRBJ1-2 and V is TRBV7-2; 7 bases map to TRBD1. The CDR3 runs 13 residues. V shed 6 bases, J shed 7 bases, and the junction held 8 bases outside the gene matches. The germline gives CDR1 SGHTA, CDR2 FQGNSA. The CDR3 DNA follows: TGTGCCAGCAGACGACAGGGCAGGGGTGGCTACACCTTC. Its translation: CASRRQGRGGYTF.

A remark on this clonotype: A junction boundary mismatches the germline segment, possibly from a read error. This chain joins TRBV7-9 and TRBJ2-5; possibly TRBD1 for D (5 bases). The end of the DNA fits TRBJ2-7 better, so the J call may be wrong. The V gene's germline CDR1 is SEHNR and CDR2 FQNEAQ (reference sequence). The CDR3 length is 15 residues. CDR3: CASSLGDSRTYEQYF. The CDR3 DNA reads TGCGCCAGCAGCTTAGGTGACAGTCGGACCTACGAGCAGTACTTC.

V and J are TRBV29-1 and TRBJ2-7; 10 nucleotides align to TRBD2. The germline V gene has CDR1 SQVTM and CDR2 ANQGSEA. The CDR3 extends over 13 amino acids. V lost 6 bases to trimming and J lost 7 bases; unmatched junction nucleotides: 9. The CDR3 protein is CSVRAGGNNEQYF. In DNA, the CDR3 is TGCAGCGTCCGAGCGGGGGGGAACAATGAGCAGTACTTC.

In this sample, this clonotype turned up a few times. The chain is built from TRBV4-3 and TRBJ2-3, with 9 nucleotides matching TRBD1. The germline CDR1 and CDR2 sequences are LGHNA and YSLEER. CDR3 length: 17 amino acids. Trimming at V came to 1 base and at J to 5 bases, leaving 10 bases not matched to a gene. The CDR3 loop is CASSQGRTGDRRDTQYF. The CDR3 DNA reads TGCGCCAGCAGCCAAGGCCGGACAGGGGATCGAAGAGATACGCAGTATTTT.

The chain recombines TRBV4-2 with TRBJ2-1, with D perhaps matching TRBD1 (6 bases). V was shortened by 4 bases and J by 9 bases, with 13 bases between the two germline ends. The CDR3 extends over 13 amino acids. Germline lookup yields CDR1 LGHNA and CDR2 YNFKEQ. The CDR3 DNA is TGTGCCAGCAGCCGTAATACAGGGTCTGAGCAGTTCTTC. This gives the protein CASSRNTGSEQFF.

This chain connects TRBV11-2 to TRBJ2-1; D gene ambiguous. V was clipped by 5 bases and J by 1 base, with 12 bases between them. Germline V lookup: CDR1 SGHAT, CDR2 FQNNGV. The CDR3 loop spans 15 amino acids. CDR3 amino acids: CASSPAFRSYNEQFF. As DNA, the CDR3 is TGTGCCAGCAGCCCCGCTTTTCGGTCCTACAATGAGCAGTTCTTC.

The chain couples TRBV19 to TRBJ2-7; D gene unclear. Trimming shortened V by 1 base and J by 3 bases, and 13 bases separated the two germline ends. CDR1 is LNHDA, CDR2 SQIVND, per germline (reference sequence). This CDR3 has 15 residues. The CDR3 loop reads CASSIALGIGYEQYF. CDR3 nucleotides: TGTGCCAGTAGTATAGCACTGGGGATCGGCTACGAGCAGTACTTC.

The gene calls are TRBV4-1 and TRBJ2-1, with 7 bases that match TRBD1. The CDR3 loop spans 15 amino acids. Trimming cost V 6 bases and J 5 bases; bases outside gene matches: 10. Germline CDR1 MGHRA, CDR2 YSYEKL. CDR3 coding DNA: TGCGCCAGCAGTCAAAGCTACAGGGGTGACAATGAGCAGTTCTTC. Protein sequence: CASSQSYRGDNEQFF.

Details on this clonotype: A read error may account for a junction end that differs from germline. This chain connects TRBV5-1 to TRBJ2-4; possibly TRBD1 for D (6 bases). The end of the DNA aligns better with TRBJ2-5, so the J call may be wrong. The CDR3 runs 12 residues. CDR1 SGHRS and CDR2 YFSETQ come from the germline V gene. The CDR3 sequence: CASSMGQGTQYF. The CDR3 DNA reads TGCGCCAGCTCCATGGGACAAGGGACCCAGTACTTC.

This chain connects TRBV4-3 to TRBJ2-1; 10 bases agree with TRBD2. The V gene's germline CDR1 is LGHNA and CDR2 YSLEER. Losses at the gene ends were 0 bases for V and 13 bases for J; bases not matched to a gene: 9. The CDR3 loop spans 15 amino acids. This CDR3 is CASSQDLAGEETQFF. The CDR3 nucleotides are TGCGCCAGCAGCCAAGACCTAGCGGGGGAAGAGACCCAGTTCTTC.

The chain combines TRBV5-5 with TRBJ2-7, with D maybe TRBD1 (7 bases). Germline CDR1 reads SGHKS; CDR2 reads YYEKEE (reference sequence). The CDR3 runs 14 residues. Trimming removed 7 bases at V and 3 bases at J, with 17 bases between. CDR3 DNA: TGTGCCAGCGGCCTCAGACAGGGAGGCTACGAGCAGTACTTC. This translates into CASGLRQGGYEQYF.

The chain recombines TRBV6-1 with TRBJ1-2, with D uncertain. CDR1 and CDR2 (germline): MNHNS, SASEGT. V was shortened by 3 bases and J by 3 bases, with 11 bases between the two germline ends. The CDR3 runs to 14 residues. CDR3 region: CASSDRADYYGYTF. DNA of the CDR3: TGTGCCAGCAGTGATAGGGCAGACTACTATGGCTACACCTTC.

The V gene is TRBV7-2, the J gene TRBJ2-3; weak D call: TRBD2 (5 bases). This CDR3 has 15 amino acids. The ends were cut back, 6 bases at V and 6 bases at J, with 19 bases in the middle. The germline CDR1 and CDR2 sequences are SGHTA and FQGNSA. CDR3 sequence: CASRRDRALSDTQYF. For the CDR3, the DNA is TGTGCCAGCAGACGGGATAGGGCTCTTTCTGATACGCAGTATTTT.

CDR3 region: CASSPSAGTSETQYF. CDR3 DNA: TGTGCCAGCAGTCCCTCGGCCGGGACTTCAGAGACCCAGTACTTC. This chain connects TRBV6-1 to TRBJ2-5; D is perhaps TRBD2 (6 bases). The CDR3 loop spans 15 amino acids. Trimming took off 5 bases at V and 4 bases at J, with 17 bases between the two ends. In germline, CDR1 is MNHNS, CDR2 SASEGT.

V gene TRBV7-2 combines with J gene TRBJ2-1; TRBD2 agrees at 9 bases. CDR1 and CDR2 (germline): SGHTA, FQGNSA. There are 16 residues in the CDR3. The V segment lost 0 bases and the J segment 8 bases; nucleotides outside the gene matches: 8. The CDR3 loop is CASSLARGGGSYEQFF. CDR3 nucleotide sequence: TGTGCCAGCAGCTTAGCGCGGGGGGGCGGATCCTATGAGCAGTTCTTC.

The V and J genes are TRBV20-1 and TRBJ2-3; TRBD2 aligns across 8 bases. The CDR3 is 14 residues long. V gave up 6 bases and J gave up 0 bases; unmatched junction bases: 5. CDR1 and CDR2 from the germline V gene are DFQATT and SNEGSKA (reference sequence). The CDR3 region has the DNA TGCAGTGCCGCGCGGGGGGCTAGCACAGATACGCAGTATTTT. Amino acids: CSAARGASTDTQYF.

This clonotype has only a few counts. Its ends do not fully match the called genes, so a read error is possible. The gene calls are TRBV5-1 and TRBJ2-7; 7 positions agree with TRBD1. Per germline, CDR1 SGHRS and CDR2 YFSETQ. The CDR3 is made up of 15 amino acids. CDR3 bases: TGTGCCAGCAGCTTAGGGGCAGGGGGTACCTACGAGCAGTACTTC. This codes for CASSLGAGGTYEQYF.

V is TRBV6-6 and J is TRBJ1-6; D possibly corresponds to TRBD1 (6 bases). V was trimmed by 7 bases and J by 12 bases, leaving 19 bases between them. The V gene's germline CDR1 is MNHNY and CDR2 SVGAGI (reference sequence). The length of the CDR3 is 14 residues. Here the CDR3 reads CASNEGGGAKPLHF. DNA of the CDR3: TGTGCCAGCAACGAGGGGGGGGGGGCAAAACCCCTCCACTTT.

This chain links TRBV4-3 with TRBJ1-5; D gene ambiguous. Trimming shortened V by 5 bases and J by 4 bases, and 9 bases separated the two germline ends. This CDR3 is built from 13 residues. Looked up from germline, CDR1 is LGHNA and CDR2 is YSLEER. The CDR3 DNA reads TGCGCCAGCAGCGAGGACTATAATCAGCCCCAGCATTTT. Translating gives CASSEDYNQPQHF.

The V gene is TRBV11-2, the J gene TRBJ2-3, with D perhaps TRBD1 (6 bases). The CDR3 spans 15 residues. CDR1 is SGHAT, CDR2 FQNNGV, per germline. V lost 5 bases and J 0 bases, leaving 12 bases between the germline ends. Written as DNA, the CDR3 is TGTGCCAGCAGCCTGATGGGGGCTAGCACAGATACGCAGTATTTT. The encoded protein is CASSLMGASTDTQYF.

J is TRBJ1-2 and V is TRBV27; TRBD1 aligns across 8 bases. The CDR3 covers 14 residues. The germline V gene encodes CDR1 MNHEY and CDR2 SMNVEV (reference sequence). V trimming: 2 bases; J trimming: 9 bases; junction bases outside the gene matches: 8. The CDR3 DNA reads TGTGCCAGCAGTTTAGGACAGGGATCATCTAGCTACACCTTC. Its protein product is CASSLGQGSSSYTF.

The V gene is TRBV11-2, the J gene TRBJ2-3; D gene uncertain. Per the germline V gene, CDR1 is SGHAT and CDR2 is FQNNGV. Trimming took 1 base from V and 7 from J, leaving 12 bases between them. The CDR3 contains 14 residues. The CDR3 DNA reads TGTGCCAGCAGCTTAGGCGCTCAATTCCATACGCAGTATTTT. Translated, it gives CASSLGAQFHTQYF.

V is TRBV7-2 and J is TRBJ2-1; 10 nucleotides match TRBD2. The J call could be wrong; TRBJ2-7 is a better fit for the DNA end. The CDR3 spans 18 residues. Germline CDR1 and CDR2: SGHTA and FQGNSA. The DNA for the CDR3 is TGTGCCAGCAGCTTGGTCGGGAGCGGGGGGGCATCCTACAATGAGCAGTACTTC. Translation gives CASSLVGSGGASYNEQYF.

The CDR3 DNA sequence: TGTGCCAGCAGGGCATCTGAGCGGGGGGTCAACCGGTATACGCAGTATTTT. Translating gives CASRASERGVNRYTQYF. The rearrangement joins TRBV12-3 or TRBV12-4 to TRBJ2-3; TRBD2 matches at 9 bases. The trim removed 6 bases at V and 7 bases at J, leaving 17 bases unmatched. The CDR3 is 17 amino acids.